The rows below give T cell receptor beta chains drawn from one sample of a study of blood T cell repertoires in COVID-19. Method: immunoSEQ multiplex PCR; TCRdb's copy keeps in-frame clones and lacks some. This table has under 400,000 clones, roughly 90% appearing once. The sequenced sample was PBMCs or T cells enriched from blood (not recorded which). The receptors derive from a woman in her thirties who had been exposed to COVID-19. CDR3s include the opening cysteine and the closing phenylalanine or tryptophan. The D gene is left open where the match is weak. Clone size is shown for a subset of rows, as once, few, many or a class of expanded clone.

- | - | TRBJ2-5 | TRBV27 | TGTGCCAGCAGGTACAAAGAGACCCAGTACTTC | CASRYKETQYF
TRBD2 | - | TRBJ2-1 | TRBV28 | TGTGCCAGCAGTTTATACTCGACTAGCGCGCTTCACTACAATGAGCAGTTCTTC | CASSLYSTSALHYNEQFF
TRBD1 | - | TRBJ1-6 | TRBV19 | TGTGCCAGTAATGACGGGACAGCGGATAATTCACCCCTCCACTTT | CASNDGTADNSPLHF
- | - | TRBJ1-5 | TRBV19 | TGTGCCACAACCCAGGGGCTTCAGCCCCAGCATTTT | CATTQGLQPQHF
- | - | TRBJ2-5 | TRBV5-1 | TGCGCCAGCAGCTTGGTACAGATCCAAGAGACCCAGTACTTC | CASSLVQIQETQYF
- | once | TRBJ1-1 | TRBV30 | TGTGCCCTCGGGGGGGGCAAGACTGAAGCTTTCTTT | CALGGGKTEAFF
TRBD1 | - | TRBJ1-1 | TRBV25-1 | TGTGCCAGCAGTGTGACAGGGTTAACTGAAGCTTTCTTT | CASSVTGLTEAFF
- | few | TRBJ1-1 | TRBV28 | TGTGCCAGCGCAGAGACGGGCACTGAAGCTTTCTTT | CASAETGTEAFF
- | - | TRBJ2-3 | TRBV24-1 | TGTGCCACCAGTGATTTTAGAGCGAGTGGCACAGATACGCAGTATTTT | CATSDFRASGTDTQYF
- | - | TRBJ2-4 | TRBV6-6 | TGTGCCAGCAGACCGACCGGGTACATTCAGTACTTC | CASRPTGYIQYF
TRBD1 | - | TRBJ1-4 | TRBV27 | TGTGCCAGCAGTCTCAACCGACAGGGAGCCGGCGAAAAACTGTTTTTT | CASSLNRQGAGEKLFF
TRBD1 | - | TRBJ1-5 | TRBV27 | TGTGCCAGCAGTCGGGACAGGGGGCGTCAGCCCCAGCATTTT | CASSRDRGRQPQHF
- | - | TRBJ2-3 | TRBV28 | TGTGCCAGCAGTTTTATGTCGGGGGGCGCAGATACGCAGTATTTT | CASSFMSGGADTQYF
TRBD1 | - | TRBJ1-4 | TRBV11-2 | TGTGCCAGCAGCTTCTCGACAGGGGGGAATGAAAAACTGTTTTTT | CASSFSTGGNEKLFF
- | - | TRBJ1-4 | TRBV7-3 | TGTGCCAGCAGCCCTCGGGATGAAAAACTGTTTTTT | CASSPRDEKLFF
- | - | TRBJ2-7 | TRBV6-5 | TGTGCCAGCAGTTCGCAGGGGCGGGAGCAGTACTTC | CASSSQGREQYF
TRBD1 | - | TRBJ1-6 | TRBV2 | TGTGCCAGCAGTAGTACCGGGACAGGGGGCGGGTCACCCCTCCACTTT | CASSSTGTGGGSPLHF
TRBD1 | - | TRBJ1-2 | TRBV19 | TGTGCCAGTAGTTCACCTCGTGCGGGACAGGCGTTCTATGGCTACACCTTC | CASSSPRAGQAFYGYTF
- | - | TRBJ2-7 | TRBV29-1 | TGCAGCGCGTCGGGGGCTAGCGGAAGAGAGAACTACGAGCAGTACTTC | CSASGASGRENYEQYF
TRBD1 | once | TRBJ2-7 | TRBV5-1 | TGCGCCAGCAGCTTGCGCGGGGACAGGGGCCTCTACGAGCAGTACTTC | CASSLRGDRGLYEQYF
- | - | TRBJ1-2 | TRBV28 | TGTGCTTGCGGGGGCAGCCTACGCTACACCTTC | CACGGSLRYTF
- | - | TRBJ2-1 | TRBV9 | TGTGCCAGCAGCGTAGCTACCAGCGACAATGAGCAGTTCTTC | CASSVATSDNEQFF
TRBD1 | - | TRBJ1-2 | TRBV7-2 | TGTGCCAGCAGCATCCAATCCGGGACAGGGTACGGCTACACCTTC | CASSIQSGTGYGYTF
TRBD1 | - | TRBJ1-3 | TRBV3-1/TRBV3-2 | TGTGCCAGCAGCCAATGGGACAGAGGAAACACCATATATTTT | CASSQWDRGNTIYF
TRBD2 | - | TRBJ2-7 | TRBV7-3 | TGTGCCAGCAGCTTAAGTGCAGGGAGGGCCTACGAGCAGTACTTC | CASSLSAGRAYEQYF
- | - | TRBJ1-2 | TRBV3-1/TRBV3-2 | TGTGCCAGCAGCCTCCAACGGCGAGGGTATGGCTACACCTTC | CASSLQRRGYGYTF
TRBD2 | few | TRBJ2-3 | TRBV11-3 | TGTGCCAGCAGCTCGCTGGGCGGGAGGGCCGGGGATACGCAGTATTTT | CASSSLGGRAGDTQYF
- | - | TRBJ2-7 | TRBV11-3 | TGTGCCAGCAGCTTAGATGAGTACGAGCAGTACTTC | CASSLDEYEQYF
TRBD2 | - | TRBJ2-7 | TRBV6-1 | TGTGCCAGCAGTGCTGGGTATGGGGGGAGGGCTTACGAGCAGTACTTC | CASSAGYGGRAYEQYF
- | - | TRBJ1-1 | TRBV27 | TGTGCCAGCAGACGAACTCCCCGGACAGAAGCTTTCTTT | CASRRTPRTEAFF
- | - | TRBJ1-2 | TRBV14 | TGTGCCAGCAGCCAAGGAGGTTCCTGGGGCTACACCTTC | CASSQGGSWGYTF
TRBD1 | - | TRBJ2-7 | TRBV27 | TGTGCCAGCAGTTTCACACAGGGGGCAGGCTACGAGCAGTACTTC | CASSFTQGAGYEQYF
TRBD2 | - | TRBJ2-2 | TRBV30 | TGTGCCTGGAGCGGGACTAGCGGACACACCGGGGAGCTGTTTTTT | CAWSGTSGHTGELFF
- | once | TRBJ1-5 | TRBV12-5 | TGTGCTAGTGCCGTTAGCAATCAGCCCCAGCATTTT | CASAVSNQPQHF
- | - | TRBJ2-7 | TRBV6-1 | TGTGCCAGCAGTGAACTTTGGCAGGGGACCTACGAGCAGTACTTC | CASSELWQGTYEQYF
TRBD2 | - | TRBJ2-2 | TRBV5-1 | TGCGCCAGCACTGCACGGGTGGGTAGCGGGAGCGCATGGCCCGGGGAGCTGTTTTTT | CASTARVGSGSAWPGELFF
- | - | TRBJ2-7 | TRBV11-2 | TGTGCCAGCAGCGGGCCCAGCTCCTACGAGCAGTACTTC | CASSGPSSYEQYF
- | - | TRBJ1-1 | TRBV19 | TGTGCCAGTAGTGCCCGGACAGTGAACACTGAAGCTTTCTTT | CASSARTVNTEAFF
- | - | TRBJ2-2 | TRBV21-1 | TGTGCCAGCAGCACCAAAACCGGGACAGGGATAATCACCGGGGAGCTGTTTTTT | CASSTKTGTGIITGELFF
- | few | TRBJ1-5 | TRBV12-3/TRBV12-4 | TGTGCCAGCAGTCCTAACCAGCCCCAGCATTTT | CASSPNQPQHF